The 25 T cell receptor beta chains reported below all come from one sample, sequenced in a study of cytomegalovirus exposure and HLA in healthy donors. With 60 Vbeta and 13 Jbeta primers, the PCR was carried out. Repertoires were generated with immunoSEQ multiplex PCR, while TCRdb's copy carries only in-frame clones and drops some. In the table there are 150,000 to 250,000 clones, around 74% of which are singletons. Source material: PBMCs. Receptor source: a girl aged 10 to 17 in good health and CMV-seropositive.

This chain uses TRBV19 with TRBJ2-7; D gene ambiguous. The CDR3 is 12 residues long. Germline CDR1 and CDR2: LNHDA and SQIVND (reference sequence). Deletions cut 3 bases from V and 0 bases from J, with 3 bases between. CDR3 loop: CASSMSSYEQYF. The CDR3 nucleotides read TGTGCCAGTAGTATGAGCTCCTACGAGCAGTACTTC.

V and J are TRBV10-2 and TRBJ2-5; 9 nucleotides agree with TRBD1. The V gene's germline CDR1 is WSHSY and CDR2 SAAADI. The J segment lost 9 bases and the V segment lost 6 bases, leaving 8 bases of the junction unmatched. CDR3 size: 13 residues. The CDR3 region has the DNA TGCGCCAGCAGACAGGGGGCTAATGTGGCCCAGTACTTC. Its translation is CASRQGANVAQYF.

The chain couples TRBV5-6 to TRBJ2-3; TRBD2 aligns across 8 bases. Germline values: CDR1 SGHDT, CDR2 YYEEEE. The CDR3 consists of 16 residues. V gave up 4 bases and J gave up 1 base; unmatched junction bases: 8. In DNA form, the CDR3 reads TGTGCCAGCAGCGTTCGGGGGGGCGTGGGCACAGATACGCAGTATTTT. Encoded protein: CASSVRGGVGTDTQYF.

About this clone itself: At one end the junction does not follow the germline gene, possibly because of a read error. The chain uses TRBV2 and TRBJ2-3; 7 bases agree with TRBD2. This CDR3 has 12 residues. Germline V lookup: CDR1 SNHLY, CDR2 FYNNEI. Written as DNA, the CDR3 is TGTGCCAGCAGTGAAGAGGGAGGGGCCCGTGATTTT. The encoded protein is CASSEEGGARDF.

This chain joins TRBV27 and TRBJ1-5; perhaps TRBD1 as D (5 bases). Germline V gives CDR1 MNHEY, CDR2 SMNVEV (reference sequence). The CDR3 sequence is 16 residues long. V was pared by 4 bases and J by 0 bases, with 13 bases between. The CDR3, as DNA: TGTGCCAGCAGTTCAGCCAGGGCTTATAGCAATCAGCCCCAGCATTTT. Protein sequence: CASSSARAYSNQPQHF.

The genes are TRBV19 and TRBJ1-5; TRBD1 matches 8 bases. Germline assignment: CDR1 LNHDA and CDR2 SQIVND (reference sequence). The CDR3 contains 12 residues. V was clipped by 9 bases and J by 6 bases; unmatched bases: 4. The CDR3 DNA reads TGTGCCAGCAGGGGGCAGGCTCAGCCCCAGCATTTT. This encodes CASRGQAQPQHF.

This chain joins TRBV4-3 and TRBJ1-3; D is unresolved. Trimming cost V 1 base and J 0 bases, with 4 bases left between them. Germline assignment: CDR1 LGHNA and CDR2 YSLEER. The CDR3 length is 14 residues. CDR3 nucleotides: TGCGCCAGCAGCCAAGGGCACTCTGGAAACACCATATATTTT. Its translation: CASSQGHSGNTIYF.

V gene TRBV7-9 combines with J gene TRBJ2-7, with 7 nucleotides matching TRBD1. The CDR3 length is 14 residues. V lost 5 bases and J lost 5; bases outside the gene matches: 9. The germline gives CDR1 SEHNR, CDR2 FQNEAQ (reference sequence). In DNA form, the CDR3 reads TGTGCCAGCAGCCCCCAGACAGGGCTCAACGAGCAGTACTTC. As protein: CASSPQTGLNEQYF.

The chain joins TRBV2 to TRBJ1-6; D unclear. V lost 8 bases and J lost 3, with 11 bases in between. CDR1 is SNHLY and CDR2 is FYNNEI in the germline V gene. The CDR3 has 14 amino acids. CDR3: CASGRGLYNSPLHF. CDR3 bases: TGTGCCAGCGGACGAGGGCTCTATAATTCACCCCTCCACTTT.

V gene TRBV19 combines with J gene TRBJ2-7; weak D call: TRBD2 (5 bases). Germline values: CDR1 LNHDA, CDR2 SQIVND (reference sequence). Trimming cost V 5 bases and J 2 bases, with 7 bases left between them. The CDR3 runs to 12 residues. The CDR3 nucleotides are TGTGCCAGTAGTCCCGGGGCCTACGAGCAGTACTTC. Protein product: CASSPGAYEQYF.

This chain joins TRBV6-5 and TRBJ1-5, with D perhaps matching TRBD1 (6 bases). This CDR3 is 14 amino acids long. V dropped 5 bases and J dropped 4 bases, with 12 bases sitting between them. The germline CDR1 and CDR2 sequences are MNHEY and SVGAGI. This CDR3 is CASSDRDTNQPQHF. The CDR3 DNA is TGTGCCAGCAGTGACCGGGACACGAATCAGCCCCAGCATTTT.

The chain is built from TRBV10-2 and TRBJ2-7, with D possibly being TRBD1 (6 bases). Germline values: CDR1 WSHSY, CDR2 SAAADI. Trimming took 6 bases from V and 0 from J, leaving 9 bases between them. This CDR3 contains 13 residues. The CDR3 coding sequence is TGCGCCAGCAGAGGGGACACCTCCTACGAGCAGTACTTC. It specifies CASRGDTSYEQYF.

J is TRBJ2-3 and V is TRBV2; 8 bases are shared with TRBD2. The trim removed 5 bases at V and 1 base at J, leaving 5 bases unmatched. Germline CDR1 reads SNHLY; CDR2 reads FYNNEI. The CDR3 is 15 amino acids. Written as DNA, the CDR3 is TGTGCCAGCAGTCCACCGGGACTAGGCACAGATACGCAGTATTTT. Amino acid sequence: CASSPPGLGTDTQYF.

The chain joins TRBV27 to TRBJ2-5; 7 nucleotides agree with TRBD2. CDR3 length: 15 residues. Germline values: CDR1 MNHEY, CDR2 SMNVEV (reference sequence). The J segment lost 1 base and the V segment lost 0 bases, leaving 2 bases of the junction unmatched. The CDR3 nucleotides are TGTGCCAGCAGTTTATCCGGGGGGACCCAAGAGACCCAGTACTTC. Translation: CASSLSGGTQETQYF.

The chain carries TRBV18 and TRBJ1-3; perhaps TRBD1 as D (5 bases). The CDR3 totals 16 residues. Germline CDR1 is KGHSH and CDR2 is LQKENI. Deletions cut 3 bases from V and 0 bases from J, with 12 bases between. CDR3 sequence reads: CASSPRQLDSGNTIYF. In nucleotides, the CDR3 is TGTGCCAGCTCACCGAGACAGCTAGACTCTGGAAACACCATATATTTT.

V and J are TRBV5-8 and TRBJ2-7; no clear D gene. This CDR3 contains 14 residues. The ends were cut back, 0 bases at V and 3 bases at J, with 10 bases in the middle. Per the germline V gene, CDR1 is SGHTS and CDR2 is YDEGEE. CDR3 DNA: TGTGCCAGCAGCTTGGGCCGGTTGATCTACGAGCAGTACTTC. Its translation is CASSLGRLIYEQYF. Based on the CDR3 plus reference TRBV5-8 and TRBJ2-7, the full variable domain is EAGVTQSPTHLIKTRGQQATLRCSPISGHTSVYWYQQALGLGLQFLLWYDEGEERNRGNFPPRFSGRQFPNYSSELNVNALELEDSALYLCASSLGRLIYEQYFGPGTRLTVT.

The chain has TRBV19 and TRBJ1-1, with D unresolved. Germline V gives CDR1 LNHDA, CDR2 SQIVND (reference sequence). Trimming stripped 7 bases from V and 0 bases from J, with 15 bases between. The CDR3 has 15 amino acids. CDR3 sequence: CASKRATGLNTEAFF. CDR3 bases: TGTGCCAGTAAGAGGGCCACCGGCTTGAACACTGAAGCTTTCTTT.

The V gene is TRBV10-3, the J gene TRBJ2-2, with D uncertain. V was pared by 5 bases and J by 0 bases, with 7 bases between. CDR3 length equals 14 residues. CDR1 is ENHRY and CDR2 is SYGVKD in the germline V gene. The CDR3 sequence: CAISLGANTGELFF. CDR3 DNA: TGTGCCATCAGTCTAGGAGCGAACACCGGGGAGCTGTTTTTT.

This clone has a single count. The chain uses TRBV4-3 and TRBJ2-3; tentative D call: TRBD1 (6 bases). Germline CDR1 and CDR2: LGHNA and YSLEER. The CDR3 has 15 residues. V lost 4 bases to trimming and J lost 2 bases, with 13 bases between them. Here the CDR3 DNA reads TGCGCCAGCAGCCCTGGGACATCGATCACAGATACGCAGTATTTT. Its translation: CASSPGTSITDTQYF.

V usage is TRBV2 and J usage is TRBJ1-2; 7 bases align to TRBD1. The CDR3 is made up of 13 amino acids. V dropped 6 bases and J dropped 4; count of bases not matched to a gene: 5. Germline CDR1 reads SNHLY; CDR2 reads FYNNEI. CDR3 DNA sequence: TGTGCCAGCAGACAGGGGTCCTCCTATGGCTACACCTTC. Its protein is CASRQGSSYGYTF.

The chain joins TRBV10-1 to TRBJ1-1; D may be TRBD1 (6 bases). The germline V gene encodes CDR1 WNHNN and CDR2 SYGVQD (reference sequence). The CDR3 runs to 14 residues. V gave up 6 bases and J gave up 0 bases, with 11 bases separating them. The CDR3 bases are TGCGCCAGCAGCCCTGGACAGATGAACACTGAAGCTTTCTTT. The encoded protein is CASSPGQMNTEAFF.

This clone was observed a single time. This sequence joins TRBV7-8 and TRBJ2-2; D not certain. Deletions cut 3 bases from V and 5 bases from J, with 7 bases between. The germline CDR1 and CDR2 sequences are SGHVS and FQNEAQ. The CDR3 length is 13 residues. This CDR3 reads CASSFTPTGELFF. The CDR3 region has the DNA TGTGCCAGCAGCTTCACACCGACCGGGGAGCTGTTTTTT.

This chain's CDR3 is CASSLTRGTAIFYEQYF. The CDR3 DNA follows: TGTGCCAGCAGCTTAACCCGCGGGACAGCCATTTTCTACGAGCAGTACTTC. The chain links TRBV7-9 to TRBJ2-7, with D possibly being TRBD1 (7 bases). This CDR3 is built from 17 residues. Germline V CDR1 and CDR2: SEHNR, FQNEAQ (reference sequence). V lost 2 bases and J lost 3, with 20 bases in between.

The V gene is TRBV9, the J gene TRBJ2-1; TRBD1 matches at 7 bases. This CDR3 region has 16 residues. Looked up from germline, CDR1 is SGDLS and CDR2 is YYNGEE. V trimming: 4 bases; J trimming: 4 bases; junction bases outside the gene matches: 11. The CDR3 DNA follows: TGTGCCAGCAGCCCAAGGGCCGGGACAGAATACAATGAGCAGTTCTTC. Translated, it gives CASSPRAGTEYNEQFF.

The rearrangement links TRBV18 to TRBJ2-1; a weak D match, TRBD1 (5 bases). Germline V CDR1 and CDR2: KGHSH, LQKENI. CDR3 size: 12 residues. Trimming cost V 5 bases and J 15 bases, with 17 bases left between them. CDR3 sequence: CASSSTGESAFF. The DNA for the CDR3 is TGTGCCAGCTCATCCACAGGAGAGTCTGCGTTCTTC.